What follows is one T cell receptor beta chain and its context. Its recognized antigen is unknown. No qualities accompany the bases; no much larger clone lies one base away. This sample is part of a study of blood T cell repertoires in COVID-19 (dated by TCRdb to the early 2020s). As for the study more broadly: Samples covering the acute and convalescent phases of COVID-19 were provided by collaborators in the United States, Italy and Spain. Samples came from the ongoing ImmuneRACE study (first 160 participants) plus 1,254 subjects from 6 global collaborators. Nearly every sample came with metadata listing a de-identified subject ID, COVID-19 status, age in years and sex. HLA class I and class II types, where available, came from metadata supplied by the sample provider rather than from assay-based typing. The repertoires were released in a freely available public database intended as a resource for research on the immune response to SARS-CoV-2. The prospective study material was composed of cDNA or gDNA derived from T cells, B-cell-depleted T cells, or PBMCs. The dataset comprised deeply sampled blood TCRbeta repertoires from subjects exposed to, actively infected with, or recovered from COVID-19.

The germline V and J ends show losses of 5 bases and 10 bases respectively, and no gene match explains 11 bases of the junction. The CDR3 runs 16 amino acids, cysteine and phenylalanine included. Kept here is only the CDR3 DNA, which spans 48 bases and is read in frame from base 1. Via the germline V gene (reference sequence), CDR1 is LGHDT and CDR2 YNNKEL. Each collaborating institution followed its own protocols to collect whole blood in K2EDTA tubes. For TCRbeta analysis, collaborators shipped samples as frozen whole blood, isolated PBMCs, or DNA extracted from either of those sample types. TCRbeta CDR3 regions were amplified from genomic DNA using the immunoSEQ Assay, a bias-controlled multiplex PCR. For the original study's pipeline: Within the assay, amplification of reference gene primers was used to estimate how many nucleated cells each sample contained. To quantify the absolute abundance of each unique TCRbeta CDR3 rearrangement, sequence reads were collapsed and filtered. For each sample, productive Simpson clonality was calculated by taking the square root of Simpson's diversity index across productive rearrangements. What TCRdb holds here is the immuneACCESS table cut down to in-frame rearrangements. Part of the clones is not present; checked against another copy, under half of the missing clones reflect an unresolved V gene, and the others are unexplained. The DNA gave D and trimming, while V, J and clone size come from that table. For this sample there are some 150,000 clones; approximately 84% appear just once. The top ten clonotypes cover approximately 9.5% of the sample.

Points the paper makes about the study in general: How much clinical and demographic metadata was included differed by source and by participant, and the metadata was provided uncurated.

The sequenced material came from peripheral blood. The V gene is TRBV3-1 (or the pseudogene TRBV3-2) and the J gene is TRBJ2-1, with 13 junctional bases fitting TRBD2. This receptor was taken from a woman aged 80 or older in a cohort sampled during active or convalescent COVID-19. The sequenced DNA: TGTGCCAGCAGCGAGAAGACTAGCGGGGGGCCATGGGAGCAGTTCTTC. Its protein product is CASSEKTSGGPWEQFF.